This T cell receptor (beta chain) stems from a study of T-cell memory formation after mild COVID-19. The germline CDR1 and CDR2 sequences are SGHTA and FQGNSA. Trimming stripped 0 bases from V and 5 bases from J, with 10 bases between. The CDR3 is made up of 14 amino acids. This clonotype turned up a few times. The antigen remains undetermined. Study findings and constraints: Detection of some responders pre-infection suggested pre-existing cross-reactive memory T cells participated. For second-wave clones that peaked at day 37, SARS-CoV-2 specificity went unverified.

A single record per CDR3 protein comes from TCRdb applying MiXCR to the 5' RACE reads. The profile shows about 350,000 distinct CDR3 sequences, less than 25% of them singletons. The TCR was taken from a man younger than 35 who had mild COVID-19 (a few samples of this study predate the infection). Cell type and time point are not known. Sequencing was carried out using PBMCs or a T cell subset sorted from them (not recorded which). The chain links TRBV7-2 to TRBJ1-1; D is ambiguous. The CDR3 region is CASSLASLYTEAFF. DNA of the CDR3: TGTGCCAGCAGCTTAGCGTCGCTTTATACTGAAGCTTTCTTT.